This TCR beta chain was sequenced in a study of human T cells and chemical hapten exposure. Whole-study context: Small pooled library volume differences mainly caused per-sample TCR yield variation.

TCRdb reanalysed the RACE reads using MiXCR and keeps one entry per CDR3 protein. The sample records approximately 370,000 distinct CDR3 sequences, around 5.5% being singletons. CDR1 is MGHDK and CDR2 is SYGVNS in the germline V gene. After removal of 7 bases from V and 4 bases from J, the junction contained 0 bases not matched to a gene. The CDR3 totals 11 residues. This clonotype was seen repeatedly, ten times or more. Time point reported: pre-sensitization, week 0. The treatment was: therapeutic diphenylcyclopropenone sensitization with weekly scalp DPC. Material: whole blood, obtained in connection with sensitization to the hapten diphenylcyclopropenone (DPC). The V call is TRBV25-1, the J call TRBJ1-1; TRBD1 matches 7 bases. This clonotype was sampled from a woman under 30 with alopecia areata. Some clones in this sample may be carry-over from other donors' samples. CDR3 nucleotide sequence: TGTGCCAGCACAGGGGGCACTGAAGCTTTCTTT. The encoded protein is CASTGGTEAFF.